A single T cell receptor (beta chain) is shown here with its context. The data are from a study of blood T cell repertoires in COVID-19. From germline, CDR1 is MNHEY and CDR2 SVGEGT. The CDR3 totals 15 residues. V gave up 6 bases and J gave up 6 bases; unmatched junction bases: 5. As handled by the study authors: Amplification from reference gene primers served as the basis for estimated nucleated cell counts. Generated by immunoSEQ multiplex PCR, the TCRdb table keeps only in-frame clones and is missing some. Clone size and the V and J calls come from that table; the DNA yielded D and trimming. Of 75,000 to 95,000 clones in the sample, around 82% were seen once.

Sequences were obtained from peripheral blood. The sequence came from a man aged 55 to 70 with COVID-19, enrolled during active disease. The chain employs TRBV6-2 or TRBV6-3 and TRBJ2-2; the match to TRBD2 covers 12 bases. As DNA, the CDR3 is TGTGCCAGCAGCCTACTAGCGGGGGGCCCCGGGGAGCTGTTTTTT. Translating it yields CASSLLAGGPGELFF.